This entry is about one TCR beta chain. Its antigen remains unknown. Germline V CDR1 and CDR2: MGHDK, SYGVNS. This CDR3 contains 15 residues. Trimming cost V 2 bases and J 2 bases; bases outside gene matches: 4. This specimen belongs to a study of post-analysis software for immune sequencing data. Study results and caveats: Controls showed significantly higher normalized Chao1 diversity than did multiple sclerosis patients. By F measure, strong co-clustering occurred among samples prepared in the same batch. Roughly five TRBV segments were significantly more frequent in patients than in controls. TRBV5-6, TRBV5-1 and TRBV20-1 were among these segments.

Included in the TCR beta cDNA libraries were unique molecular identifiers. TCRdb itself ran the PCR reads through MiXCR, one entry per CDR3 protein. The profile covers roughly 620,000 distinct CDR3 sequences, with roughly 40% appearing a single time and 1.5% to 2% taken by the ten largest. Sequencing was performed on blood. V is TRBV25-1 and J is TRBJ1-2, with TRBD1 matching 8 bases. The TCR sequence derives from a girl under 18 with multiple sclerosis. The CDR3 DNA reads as TGTGCCAGCAGTGAAGCAGGGGGCCGAAACTATGGCTACACCTTC. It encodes CASSEAGGRNYGYTF.